These 30 T cell receptor beta chains came from one sample sequenced in a study of blood T cell repertoires in COVID-19. Sequenced by immunoSEQ multiplex PCR; TCRdb stores in-frame clones only, minus some. The table has 84,000 or so clones, about 92% seen once. Sequencing was done on a sample of peripheral blood. These receptors were taken from a woman aged 60-75 years with active COVID-19.

This chain links TRBV7-8 with TRBJ1-1; the match to TRBD1 covers 7 bases. The CDR3 covers 16 residues. The germline V gene encodes CDR1 SGHVS and CDR2 FQNEAQ. The V segment lost 7 bases and the J segment 1 base; nucleotides outside the gene matches: 12. CDR3 in DNA: TGTGCCAGCACCAAAACAAGGACAGGAAGGAACACTGAAGCTTTCTTT. This encodes CASTKTRTGRNTEAFF.

The CDR3 nucleotides read TGTGCCAGCAGCCCCGGTGGGGACAGGGGCAACTATGGCTACACCTTC. It is translated as CASSPGGDRGNYGYTF. The rearrangement uses TRBV5-4 and TRBJ1-2; 10 bases map to TRBD1. The CDR3 consists of 16 residues. After removal of 4 bases from V and 2 bases from J, the junction contained 8 bases not matched to a gene. CDR1 and CDR2 from the germline V gene are SGHNT and YYREEE (reference sequence).

The CDR3 reads CASSYSGQSYNSPLHF. CDR3 DNA sequence: TGTGCCAGCAGTTACTCGGGACAGTCCTATAATTCACCCCTCCACTTT. The chain is built from TRBV6-5 and TRBJ1-6, with 7 bases aligning to TRBD1. The length of the CDR3 is 16 residues. J lost 1 base, V lost 0 bases, and 0 bases had no gene match. CDR1 is MNHEY and CDR2 is SVGAGI in the germline V gene.

This chain uses TRBV11-2 with TRBJ1-2, with TRBD1 identical over 7 bases. This CDR3 has 16 amino acids. Germline assignment: CDR1 SGHAT and CDR2 FQNNGV. J gave up 1 base and V 1 base, and 6 bases lay outside the gene matches. The CDR3 loop is CASSLVPGQLNYGYTF. CDR3 nucleotides: TGTGCCAGCAGCTTAGTACCGGGACAGCTTAACTATGGCTACACCTTC.

The rearrangement links TRBV6-4 to TRBJ2-3, with D possibly being TRBD2 (5 bases). CDR3 size: 13 residues. Germline assignment: CDR1 MRHNA and CDR2 SNTAGT. Deletions cut 9 bases from V and 2 bases from J, with 12 bases between. CDR3 nucleotides: TGTGCCAGAGGACGGGAAATCACAGATACGCAGTATTTT. This translates into CARGREITDTQYF.

This chain links TRBV5-1 with TRBJ1-1; unclear D gene. The CDR3 is 15 amino acids. Germline V CDR1 and CDR2: SGHRS, YFSETQ. V lost 1 base, J lost 0 bases, and 10 bases lay in between. CDR3 DNA sequence: TGCGCCAGCAGCTTGTCGACGGGGATGAACACTGAAGCTTTCTTT. Residues: CASSLSTGMNTEAFF.

The chain recombines TRBV14 with TRBJ2-1, with TRBD2 matching 8 bases. Germline V CDR1 and CDR2: SGHDN, FVKESK. This CDR3 comprises 13 residues. The V segment lost 4 bases and the J segment 14 bases; nucleotides outside the gene matches: 10. For the CDR3, the DNA is TGTGCCAGCAGCCCCGGGTTTCCCGGGAGGGAGTTCTTC. Its translation is CASSPGFPGREFF. Variable domain in full (rest from reference TRBV14 and TRBJ2-1): EAGVTQFPSHSVIEKGQTVTLRCDPISGHDNLYWYRRVMGKEIKFLLHFVKESKQDESGMPNNRFLAERTGGTYSTLKVQPAELEDSGVYFCASSPGFPGREFFGPGTRLTVL.

The rearrangement links TRBV18 to TRBJ1-4, with D possibly matching TRBD1 (5 bases). Trimming cost V 6 bases and J 4 bases, with 15 bases left between them. The CDR3 covers 15 residues. Looked up from germline, CDR1 is KGHSH and CDR2 is LQKENI. The DNA for the CDR3 is TGTGCCAGCTCGCCTTGGAGACAGAGTAATGAAAAACTGTTTTTT. This sequence encodes CASSPWRQSNEKLFF.

This clone was detected a few times. This chain joins TRBV9 and TRBJ2-3; D gene uncertain. V was shortened by 0 bases and J by 2 bases, with 10 bases between the two germline ends. Germline CDR1 and CDR2: SGDLS and YYNGEE. This CDR3 has 15 residues. In nucleotides, the CDR3 is TGTGCCAGCAGCGTAGGAAACCAGTACACAGATACGCAGTATTTT. Protein sequence: CASSVGNQYTDTQYF.

The chain links TRBV9 to TRBJ2-3, with 10 bases matching TRBD2. Germline V gene data show CDR1 as SGDLS and CDR2 as YYNGEE. There are 15 residues in the CDR3. V lost 3 bases, J lost 4 bases, and 5 bases stayed unmatched. CDR3: CASSASGSVPDTQYF. The CDR3 DNA sequence: TGTGCCAGCAGCGCTAGCGGGAGTGTCCCAGATACGCAGTATTTT.

The chain is built from TRBV11-2 and TRBJ1-6; D perhaps matches TRBD1 (6 bases). The germline V gene has CDR1 SGHAT and CDR2 FQNNGV. Trimming removed 1 base from V and 9 bases from J, with 10 bases in between. This CDR3 has 14 residues. CDR3 region: CASSLVTGFSPLHF. CDR3 coding DNA: TGTGCCAGCAGCTTAGTTACAGGGTTTTCACCCCTCCACTTT.

In nucleotides, the CDR3 is TGCGCCAGCAGCCCGGGACTAGCGGGAGGTTACGAGCAGTACTTC. Protein product: CASSPGLAGGYEQYF. J is TRBJ2-7 and V is TRBV4-1, with 15 bases fitting TRBD2. Germline assignment: CDR1 MGHRA and CDR2 YSYEKL. Losses at the gene ends were 4 bases for V and 4 bases for J; bases not matched to a gene: 2. The CDR3 extends over 15 amino acids.

V is TRBV7-2 and J is TRBJ1-4; D is ambiguous. This CDR3 has 14 residues. Looked up from germline, CDR1 is SGHTA and CDR2 is FQGNSA. The germline V and J ends were trimmed by 4 bases and 8 bases, with 14 bases remaining between them. CDR3 DNA: TGTGCCAGCAGCTCAGGCGGGAATTGGGAAAAACTGTTTTTT. Translating it yields CASSSGGNWEKLFF.

The chain is built from TRBV9 and TRBJ2-5; D is perhaps TRBD2 (6 bases). Germline loops: CDR1 SGDLS, CDR2 YYNGEE. CDR3 size: 15 residues. Trimming stripped 1 base from V and 1 base from J, with 11 bases between. The CDR3 nucleotides are TGTGCCAGCAGCGTACTGGCGGGGAGCCAAGAGACCCAGTACTTC. Translated, it gives CASSVLAGSQETQYF.

The chain recombines TRBV18 with TRBJ2-3; D uncertain. The CDR3 runs 11 residues. The germline V gene has CDR1 KGHSH and CDR2 LQKENI. Trimming shortened V by 7 bases and J by 6 bases, and 8 bases separated the two germline ends. The CDR3 reads CASFIGDTQYF. CDR3 nucleotides: TGTGCCAGCTTTATCGGGGATACGCAGTATTTT.

The gene calls are TRBV6-6 and TRBJ2-7; TRBD1 matches 7 bases. Looked up from germline, CDR1 is MNHNY and CDR2 is SVGAGI (reference sequence). The CDR3 runs 17 residues. J lost 0 bases, V lost 5 bases, and 13 bases had no gene match. The CDR3 DNA reads TGTGCCAGCAGTCCCACACTCCGACAGGGAAGCTCCTACGAGCAGTACTTC. Protein product: CASSPTLRQGSSYEQYF.

The V call is TRBV5-4, the J call TRBJ2-7, with D tentatively TRBD1 (6 bases). The V gene's germline CDR1 is SGHNT and CDR2 YYREEE (reference sequence). V lost 1 base to trimming and J lost 3 bases, with 11 bases between them. CDR3 length: 14 residues. The CDR3 is CASSLLGQHYEQYF. CDR3 nucleotides: TGTGCCAGCAGCTTGTTAGGACAGCACTACGAGCAGTACTTC.

As for this clone: This same CDR3 is encoded by further DNA sequences in the sample. V and J are TRBV19 and TRBJ1-2; 7 bases are shared with TRBD1. Germline CDR1 LNHDA, CDR2 SQIVND (reference sequence). Trimming at V came to 10 bases and at J to 2 bases, leaving 7 bases not matched to a gene. This CDR3 contains 13 residues. The chain's CDR3 is CATKRQGNYGYTF. CDR3 bases: TGTGCCACCAAGAGACAGGGAAACTATGGCTACACCTTC.

The V gene is TRBV19, the J gene TRBJ2-7; 7 positions match TRBD1. Germline CDR1 and CDR2: LNHDA and SQIVND (reference sequence). The CDR3 has 13 residues. Germline trimming cut 5 bases from V and 11 bases from J; bases unmatched to any gene: 12. The CDR3 DNA reads TGTGCCAGTAGTTCCCCGGGACAGCGAGGGAAGTACTTC. Translation: CASSSPGQRGKYF.

CDR3 sequence: CALQSEGGAVGELFF. CDR3 DNA: TGTGCCTTGCAATCCGAGGGGGGGGCCGTCGGGGAGCTGTTTTTT. This rearrangement joins TRBV7-2 to TRBJ2-2; D is possibly TRBD2 (7 bases). This CDR3 comprises 15 residues. The ends were cut back, 11 bases at V and 7 bases at J, with 23 bases in the middle. In germline, CDR1 is SGHTA, CDR2 FQGNSA.

The gene calls are TRBV9 and TRBJ1-3, with a tentative D call TRBD1 (6 bases). The V and J ends lost 3 bases and 0 bases respectively, with 25 bases between them. CDR1 SGDLS and CDR2 YYNGEE come from the germline V gene. The CDR3 runs 20 residues. The CDR3 sequence is CASSGDKKVPLSSSGNTIYF. In DNA form, the CDR3 reads TGTGCCAGCAGCGGGGACAAGAAGGTCCCTTTATCGAGCTCTGGAAACACCATATATTTT.

The CDR3 here is CASRATTYEQYF. CDR3 coding DNA: TGTGCCAGCAGGGCGACTACCTACGAGCAGTACTTC. The gene calls are TRBV2 and TRBJ2-7; TRBD2 is a possible D gene (5 bases). Between the trimmed V and J ends, which lost 6 bases and 2 bases, there was a span of 8 bases. From germline, CDR1 is SNHLY and CDR2 FYNNEI. The CDR3 is 12 amino acids.

V is TRBV6-1 and J is TRBJ1-2; a possible D gene is TRBD1 (5 bases). Trimming removed 2 bases at V and 4 bases at J, with 14 bases between. The CDR3 contains 15 residues. The germline gives CDR1 MNHNS, CDR2 SASEGT. CDR3 sequence (DNA): TGTGCCAGCAGTGAAACGCCCCAGGGTCTCTATGGCTACACCTTC. It translates to CASSETPQGLYGYTF.

This chain joins TRBV24-1 and TRBJ2-1; 8 bases line up with TRBD1. CDR3 length equals 16 residues. Germline loops: CDR1 KGHDR, CDR2 SFDVKD. V shed 5 bases, J shed 4 bases, and the junction held 9 bases outside the gene matches. In nucleotides, the CDR3 is TGTGCCACCAGTGCAAACAGGGGGAGAGGATACAATGAGCAGTTCTTC. As protein: CATSANRGRGYNEQFF.

This clone appeared a single time. The chain combines TRBV5-4 with TRBJ2-5, with 12 bases fitting TRBD1. J gave up 5 bases and V 4 bases, and 9 bases lay outside the gene matches. CDR1 is SGHNT, CDR2 YYREEE, per germline (reference sequence). The CDR3 spans 16 residues. The CDR3 nucleotides read TGTGCCAGCAGCAAAACCGGGACAGGGGGCGGCGAGACCCAGTACTTC. Its protein product is CASSKTGTGGGETQYF.

The count of this clone is one. V gene TRBV3-1 (or the pseudogene TRBV3-2) combines with J gene TRBJ2-2; TRBD2 matches 8 bases. There are 14 residues in the CDR3. Trimming removed 7 bases from V and 1 base from J; junction bases left unmatched: 2. CDR1 and CDR2 (germline): LGHDT, YNNKEL (reference sequence). The CDR3 DNA reads TGTGCCAGCAAGGCGGGGGGGAACACCGGGGAGCTGTTTTTT. Protein sequence: CASKAGGNTGELFF.

The V gene is TRBV3-1 (or the pseudogene TRBV3-2), the J gene TRBJ2-3; 11 nucleotides agree with TRBD2. Germline values: CDR1 LGHDT, CDR2 YNNKEL (reference sequence). The CDR3 has 16 amino acids. Trimming took 2 bases from V and 4 from J; bases not matched to a gene: 5. The CDR3 protein is CASSQMLAGGADTQYF. CDR3 DNA: TGTGCCAGCAGCCAAATGCTAGCGGGGGGTGCAGATACGCAGTATTTT.

The chain links TRBV5-8 to TRBJ1-3, with unresolved D. The J call may be wrong; the DNA end is better matched by TRBJ2-2. Germline V CDR1 and CDR2: SGHTS, YDEGEE. This CDR3 has 15 amino acids. CDR3 residues: CASSPDVANTGELFF. CDR3 bases: TGTGCCAGCAGCCCCGACGTAGCGAACACCGGGGAGCTGTTTTTT.

The chain is built from TRBV27 and TRBJ2-5, with D possibly TRBD2 on 6 matching bases. The V gene lost 2 bases and the J gene lost 4 bases, with 17 bases spanning the gap. CDR1 and CDR2 (germline): MNHEY, SMNVEV (reference sequence). The CDR3 is made up of 16 amino acids. CDR3 DNA: TGTGCCAGCAGTTTAGGGGGTTCGGTGGGGGGAGAGACCCAGTACTTC. It translates to CASSLGGSVGGETQYF.

V and J are TRBV14 and TRBJ2-1; D may be TRBD1 (6 bases). In germline, CDR1 is SGHDN, CDR2 FVKESK. Trimming stripped 1 base from V and 9 bases from J, with 10 bases between. The length of the CDR3 is 13 residues. CDR3 DNA sequence: TGTGCCAGCAGCCAAGGAATAGGGGGTGAGCAGTTCTTC. This codes for CASSQGIGGEQFF. The full variable domain, completed using reference TRBV14 and TRBJ2-1, is EAGVTQFPSHSVIEKGQTVTLRCDPISGHDNLYWYRRVMGKEIKFLLHFVKESKQDESGMPNNRFLAERTGGTYSTLKVQPAELEDSGVYFCASSQGIGGEQFFGPGTRLTVL.